This T cell receptor (beta chain) was identified in a study of blood T cell repertoires in COVID-19. Study information: Samples representing acute and convalescent COVID-19 were sourced from the United States, Italy and Spain. From T cells, B-cell-depleted T cells, or PBMCs came the material, which was cDNA or gDNA.

The CDR3 contains 14 residues. J lost 3 bases, V lost 7 bases, and 6 bases had no gene match. From germline, CDR1 is LNHDA and CDR2 SQIVND (reference sequence). This clone is a singleton in its sample. Authors' analysis steps: Quantification of nucleated cells was approximated via reference gene primer amplification. The table came from immunoSEQ multiplex PCR; TCRdb's copy has only in-frame clones and leaves some out. Clonal size and the V and J genes are those of that table, whereas D and trimming came from the DNA. The table lists roughly 90,000 clones, almost 90% of them singletons. The receptor was derived from a human donor with active COVID-19. The donor label of this sample is uncertain. This rearrangement joins TRBV19 to TRBJ2-1, with 7 bases identical to TRBD1. Material for sequencing was peripheral blood. CDR3 DNA: TGTGCCAGTATCCCGGGACAGAACTACAATGAGCAGTTCTTC. Its translation: CASIPGQNYNEQFF.